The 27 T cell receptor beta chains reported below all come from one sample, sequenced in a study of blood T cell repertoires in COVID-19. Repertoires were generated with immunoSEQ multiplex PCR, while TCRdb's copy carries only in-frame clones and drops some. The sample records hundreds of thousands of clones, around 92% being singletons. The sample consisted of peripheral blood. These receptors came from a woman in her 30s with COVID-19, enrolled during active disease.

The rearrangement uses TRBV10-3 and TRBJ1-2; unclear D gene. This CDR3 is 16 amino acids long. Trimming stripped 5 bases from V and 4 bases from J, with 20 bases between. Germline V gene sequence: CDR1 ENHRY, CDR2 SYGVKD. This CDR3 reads CAISLRVEGASYGYTF. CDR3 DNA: TGTGCCATCAGTTTGAGAGTAGAGGGCGCCTCCTATGGCTACACCTTC.

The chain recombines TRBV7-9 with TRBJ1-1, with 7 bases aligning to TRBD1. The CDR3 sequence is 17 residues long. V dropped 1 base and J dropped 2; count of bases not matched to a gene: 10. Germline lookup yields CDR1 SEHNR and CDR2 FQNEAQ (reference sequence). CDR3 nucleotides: TGTGCCAGCAGCTTAGTGGGCACAGGGGATGAAAACACTGAAGCTTTCTTT. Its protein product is CASSLVGTGDENTEAFF.

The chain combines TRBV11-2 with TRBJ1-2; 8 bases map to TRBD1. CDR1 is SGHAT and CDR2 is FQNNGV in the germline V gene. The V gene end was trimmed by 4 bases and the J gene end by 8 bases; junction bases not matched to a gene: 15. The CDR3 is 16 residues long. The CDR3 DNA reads TGTGCCAGCAGCTCTCCTGACAGGGGCCTTACTATAGGCTACACCTTC. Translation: CASSSPDRGLTIGYTF.

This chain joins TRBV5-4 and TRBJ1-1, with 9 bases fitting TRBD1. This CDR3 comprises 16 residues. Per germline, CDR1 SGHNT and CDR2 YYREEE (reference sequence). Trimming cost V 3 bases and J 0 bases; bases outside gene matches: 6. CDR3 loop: CASSSGTGPMNTEAFF. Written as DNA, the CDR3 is TGTGCCAGCAGCTCCGGGACAGGGCCAATGAACACTGAAGCTTTCTTT.

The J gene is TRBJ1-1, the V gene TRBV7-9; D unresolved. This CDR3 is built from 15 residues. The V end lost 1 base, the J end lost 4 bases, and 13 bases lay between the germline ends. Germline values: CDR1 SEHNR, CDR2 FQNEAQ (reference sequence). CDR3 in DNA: TGTGCCAGCAGCTTAGGCCGCCTGGGGAGCACTGAAGCTTTCTTT. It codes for CASSLGRLGSTEAFF.

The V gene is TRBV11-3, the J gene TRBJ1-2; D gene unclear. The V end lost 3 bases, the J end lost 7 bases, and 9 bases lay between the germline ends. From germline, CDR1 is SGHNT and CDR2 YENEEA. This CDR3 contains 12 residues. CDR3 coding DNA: TGTGCCAGCAGCTTTGGCCTTTCTGGCTACACCTTC. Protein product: CASSFGLSGYTF.

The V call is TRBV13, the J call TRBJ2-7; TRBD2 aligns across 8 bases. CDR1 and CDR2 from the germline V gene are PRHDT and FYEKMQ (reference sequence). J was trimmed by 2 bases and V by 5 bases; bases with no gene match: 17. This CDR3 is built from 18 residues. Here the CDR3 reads CASSPLIDRGGNTYEQYF. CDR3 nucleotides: TGTGCCAGCAGCCCCCTAATTGATCGGGGGGGGAACACCTACGAGCAGTACTTC.

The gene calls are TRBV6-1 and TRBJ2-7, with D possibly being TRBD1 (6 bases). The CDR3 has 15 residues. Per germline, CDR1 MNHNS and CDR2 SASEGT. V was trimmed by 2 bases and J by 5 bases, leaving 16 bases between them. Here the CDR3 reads CASSEYETGGDEQYF. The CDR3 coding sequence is TGTGCCAGCAGTGAATACGAGACAGGTGGAGACGAGCAGTACTTC.

The CDR3 loop is CASSSTGTGTIQYF. The CDR3, as DNA: TGTGCCAGCAGCTCAACCGGGACTGGAACCATTCAGTACTTC. The chain combines TRBV11-3 with TRBJ2-4; D is perhaps TRBD2 (6 bases). The germline gives CDR1 SGHNT, CDR2 YENEEA. Deletions cut 4 bases from V and 9 bases from J, with 16 bases between. The CDR3 runs 14 residues.

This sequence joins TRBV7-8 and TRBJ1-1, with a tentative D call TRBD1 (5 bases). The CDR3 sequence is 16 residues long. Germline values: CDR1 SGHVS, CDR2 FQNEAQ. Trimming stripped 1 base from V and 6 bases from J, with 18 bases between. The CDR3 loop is CASSLVFSRVLPEAFF. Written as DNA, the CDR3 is TGTGCCAGCAGCTTAGTCTTTTCCAGGGTCTTGCCTGAAGCTTTCTTT.

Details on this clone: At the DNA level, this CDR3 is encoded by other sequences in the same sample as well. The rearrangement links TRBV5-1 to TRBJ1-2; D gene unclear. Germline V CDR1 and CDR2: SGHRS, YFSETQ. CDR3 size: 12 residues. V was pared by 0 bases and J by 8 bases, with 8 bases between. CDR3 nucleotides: TGCGCCAGCAGCTTGGGGGCGCCGGGCTACACCTTC. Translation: CASSLGAPGYTF.

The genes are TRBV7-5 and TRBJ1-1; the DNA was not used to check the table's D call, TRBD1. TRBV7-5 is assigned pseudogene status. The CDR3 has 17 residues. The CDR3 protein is CARSLGPNRAVRTEAFF. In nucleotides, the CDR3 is TGTGCCAGAAGCCTAGGACCTAACAGGGCGGTTAGAACTGAAGCTTTCTTT.

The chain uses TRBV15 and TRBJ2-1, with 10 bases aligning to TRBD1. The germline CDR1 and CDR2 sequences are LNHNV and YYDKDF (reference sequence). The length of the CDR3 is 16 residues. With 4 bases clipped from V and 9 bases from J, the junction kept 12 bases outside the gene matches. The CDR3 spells CATSTNLDRGLSEQFF. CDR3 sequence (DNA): TGTGCCACCAGCACTAATCTCGACAGGGGGCTCAGTGAGCAGTTCTTC.

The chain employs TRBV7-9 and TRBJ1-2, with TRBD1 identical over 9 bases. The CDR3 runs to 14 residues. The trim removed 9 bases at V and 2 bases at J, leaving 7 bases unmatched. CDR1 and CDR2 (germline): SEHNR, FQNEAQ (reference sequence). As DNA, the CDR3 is TGTGCCAGTCAGCAAGGGACAGGGAACTATGGCTACACCTTC. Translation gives CASQQGTGNYGYTF.

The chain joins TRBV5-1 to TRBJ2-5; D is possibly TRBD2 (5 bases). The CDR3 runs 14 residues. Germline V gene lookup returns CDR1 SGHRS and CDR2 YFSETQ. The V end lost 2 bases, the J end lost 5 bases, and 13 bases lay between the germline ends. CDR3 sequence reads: CASSFGESRETQYF. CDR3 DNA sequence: TGCGCCAGCAGCTTCGGGGAGTCCAGGGAGACCCAGTACTTC. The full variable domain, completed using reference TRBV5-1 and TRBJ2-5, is KAGVTQTPRYLIKTRGQQVTLSCSPISGHRSVSWYQQTPGQGLQFLFEYFSETQRNKGNFPGRFSGRQFSNSRSEMNVSTLELGDSALYLCASSFGESRETQYFGPGTRLLVL.

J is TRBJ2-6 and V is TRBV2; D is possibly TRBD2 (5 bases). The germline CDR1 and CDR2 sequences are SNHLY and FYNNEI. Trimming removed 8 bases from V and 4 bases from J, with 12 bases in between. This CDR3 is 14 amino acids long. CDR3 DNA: TGTGCCAGCCGCGTAGGAGGAGGGGCCAACGTCCTGACTTTC. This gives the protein CASRVGGGANVLTF. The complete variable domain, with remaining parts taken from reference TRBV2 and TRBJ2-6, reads EPEVTQTPSHQVTQMGQEVILRCVPISNHLYFYWYRQILGQKVEFLVSFYNNEISEKSEIFDDQFSVERPDGSNFTLKIRSTKLEDSAMYFCASRVGGGANVLTFGAGSRLTVL.

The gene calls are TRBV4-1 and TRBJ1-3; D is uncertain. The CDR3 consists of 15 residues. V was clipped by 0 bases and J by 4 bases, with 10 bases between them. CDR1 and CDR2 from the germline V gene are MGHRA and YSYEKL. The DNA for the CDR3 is TGCGCCAGCAGCCAAGATGCTACTAGAGGAAACACCATATATTTT. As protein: CASSQDATRGNTIYF.

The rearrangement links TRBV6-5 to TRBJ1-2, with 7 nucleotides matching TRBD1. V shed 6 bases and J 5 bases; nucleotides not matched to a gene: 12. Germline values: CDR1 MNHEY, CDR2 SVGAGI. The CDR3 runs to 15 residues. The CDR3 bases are TGTGCCAGCAGCCCGACAGGGAGAAAAGTATATGGCTACACCTTC. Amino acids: CASSPTGRKVYGYTF.

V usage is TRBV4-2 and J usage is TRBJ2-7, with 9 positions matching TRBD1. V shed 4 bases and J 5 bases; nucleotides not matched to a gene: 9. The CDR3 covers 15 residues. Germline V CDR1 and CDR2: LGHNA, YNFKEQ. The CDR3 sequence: CASSPTQGALNEQYF. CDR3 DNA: TGTGCCAGCAGCCCGACACAGGGGGCGCTGAACGAGCAGTACTTC.

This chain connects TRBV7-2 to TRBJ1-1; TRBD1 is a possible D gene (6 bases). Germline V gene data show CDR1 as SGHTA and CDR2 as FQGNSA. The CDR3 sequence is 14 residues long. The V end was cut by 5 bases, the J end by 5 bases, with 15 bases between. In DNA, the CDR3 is TGTGCCAGCAGCCCCGGGGGGGCGTGGACTGAAGCTTTCTTT. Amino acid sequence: CASSPGGAWTEAFF.

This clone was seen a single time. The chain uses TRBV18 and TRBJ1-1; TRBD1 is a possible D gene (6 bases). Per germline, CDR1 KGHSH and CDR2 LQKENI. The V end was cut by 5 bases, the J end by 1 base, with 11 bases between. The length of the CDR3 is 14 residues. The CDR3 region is CASSLRTANTEAFF. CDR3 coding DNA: TGTGCCAGCTCATTACGGACAGCGAACACTGAAGCTTTCTTT.

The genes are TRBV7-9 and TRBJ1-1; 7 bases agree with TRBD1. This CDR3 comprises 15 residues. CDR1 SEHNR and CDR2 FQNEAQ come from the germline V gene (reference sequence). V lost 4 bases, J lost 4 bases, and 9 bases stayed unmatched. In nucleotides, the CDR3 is TGTGCCAGCAGCTACGAGCACAGGGGAACCACTGAAGCTTTCTTT. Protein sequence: CASSYEHRGTTEAFF.

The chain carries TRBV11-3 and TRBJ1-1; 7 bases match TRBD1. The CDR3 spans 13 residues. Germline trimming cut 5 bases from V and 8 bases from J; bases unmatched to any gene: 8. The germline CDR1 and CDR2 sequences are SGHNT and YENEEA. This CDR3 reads CASSTQGSAEAFF. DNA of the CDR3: TGTGCCAGCAGCACACAGGGGTCGGCAGAAGCTTTCTTT.

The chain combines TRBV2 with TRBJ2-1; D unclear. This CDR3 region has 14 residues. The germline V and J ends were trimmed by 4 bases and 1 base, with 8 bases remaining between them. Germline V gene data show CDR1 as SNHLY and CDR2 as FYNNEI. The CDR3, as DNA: TGTGCCAGCAGTGGGGCCCCTTCCTACAATGAGCAGTTCTTC. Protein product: CASSGAPSYNEQFF. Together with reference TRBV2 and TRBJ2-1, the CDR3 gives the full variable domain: EPEVTQTPSHQVTQMGQEVILRCVPISNHLYFYWYRQILGQKVEFLVSFYNNEISEKSEIFDDQFSVERPDGSNFTLKIRSTKLEDSAMYFCASSGAPSYNEQFFGPGTRLTVL.

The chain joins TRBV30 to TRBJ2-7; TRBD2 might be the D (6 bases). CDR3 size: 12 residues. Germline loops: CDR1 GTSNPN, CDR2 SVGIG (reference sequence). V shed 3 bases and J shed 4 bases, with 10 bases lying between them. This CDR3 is CAWSGGRYEQYF. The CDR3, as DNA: TGTGCCTGGAGCGGAGGGCGTTACGAGCAGTACTTC.

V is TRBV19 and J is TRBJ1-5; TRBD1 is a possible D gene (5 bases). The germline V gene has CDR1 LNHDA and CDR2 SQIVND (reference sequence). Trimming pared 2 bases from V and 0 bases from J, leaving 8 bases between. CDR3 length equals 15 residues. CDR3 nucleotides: TGTGCCAGTAGTATATGGGGGGATAGCAATCAGCCCCAGCATTTT. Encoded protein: CASSIWGDSNQPQHF.

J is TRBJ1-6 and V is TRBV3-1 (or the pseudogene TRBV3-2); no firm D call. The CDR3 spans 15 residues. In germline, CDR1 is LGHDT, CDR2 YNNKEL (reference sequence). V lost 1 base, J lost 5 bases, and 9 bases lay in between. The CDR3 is CASSQVNSNNSPLHF. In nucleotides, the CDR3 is TGTGCCAGCAGCCAAGTGAACAGTAATAATTCACCCCTCCACTTT.